Below, 10 T cell receptor beta chains from the same sample are listed, as sequenced in a study of blood T cells in healthy people across ages. Using a J-beta primer mix together with a sample-barcoded 5' primer, a second PCR was run for roughly 7 to 12 cycles. TCRdb fed the 5' RACE reads into MiXCR, producing one record per CDR3 protein. Of over 700,000 distinct CDR3 sequences listed, 53% are singletons. Sequenced input: blood. These receptors were taken from a man older than 75 in good health.

This clonotype was counted only a few times. V usage is TRBV15 and J usage is TRBJ2-1, with 7 nucleotides matching TRBD1. Trimming removed 1 base from V and 10 bases from J; junction bases left unmatched: 10. Germline CDR1 LNHNV, CDR2 YYDKDF (reference sequence). The length of the CDR3 is 15 residues. The CDR3 loop is CATSRAPRQGEEQFF. The CDR3 coding sequence is TGTGCCACCAGCAGAGCTCCACGACAGGGAGAGGAGCAGTTCTTC.

This clonotype was counted a few times. V and J are TRBV4-1 and TRBJ2-1; TRBD2 matches 8 bases. Germline-derived CDR1 and CDR2 are MGHRA and YSYEKL. Germline trimming cut 5 bases from V and 6 bases from J; bases unmatched to any gene: 9. The CDR3 is 15 residues long. Here the CDR3 DNA reads TGCGCCAGCAGCTTTACGGGACTAGGGGGCAATGAGCAGTTCTTC. Translation: CASSFTGLGGNEQFF.

This chain links TRBV2 with TRBJ2-1; 8 bases map to TRBD1. The V segment lost 11 bases and the J segment 10 bases; nucleotides outside the gene matches: 13. The germline gives CDR1 SNHLY, CDR2 FYNNEI. The CDR3 extends over 13 amino acids. CDR3: CASTRTGLGEQFF. Written as DNA, the CDR3 is TGTGCCTCGACGAGGACAGGGCTAGGGGAGCAGTTCTTC.

Regarding this clonotype: A much larger clone differs by one base, so this may be a read error. The V call is TRBV7-2, the J call TRBJ2-1; D call uncertain. This CDR3 is built from 13 residues. V was clipped by 4 bases and J by 10 bases, with 14 bases between them. The germline V gene encodes CDR1 SGHTA and CDR2 FQGNSA. As DNA, the CDR3 is TGTGCCAGCAGCTCCCCCGTCGGATACGAGCAGTTCTTC. Protein: CASSSPVGYEQFF.

This clonotype has a handful of counts. The chain couples TRBV2 to TRBJ2-7; perhaps TRBD1 as D (6 bases). The CDR3 runs 13 residues. From germline, CDR1 is SNHLY and CDR2 FYNNEI. V was pared by 7 bases and J by 2 bases, with 12 bases between. For the CDR3, the DNA is TGTGCCAGCACCCGACGGACAGCCTACGAGCAGTACTTC. Translating it yields CASTRRTAYEQYF. The entire variable domain, with the rest obtained from reference TRBV2 and TRBJ2-7, is as follows: EPEVTQTPSHQVTQMGQEVILRCVPISNHLYFYWYRQILGQKVEFLVSFYNNEISEKSEIFDDQFSVERPDGSNFTLKIRSTKLEDSAMYFCASTRRTAYEQYFGPGTRLTVT.

CDR3 DNA: TGTGCCGCGTCGGGACAGGCCAACAATGAGCAGTACTTC. This sequence encodes CAASGQANNEQYF. The V and J genes are TRBV24-1 and TRBJ2-1; 8 bases align to TRBD1. The DNA end is more similar to TRBJ2-7, so the J call may be wrong. This CDR3 is 13 amino acids long. The germline CDR1 and CDR2 sequences are KGHDR and SFDVKD.

This clonotype was seen ten or more times. This chain uses TRBV20-1 with TRBJ2-7; TRBD2 agrees at 7 bases. The CDR3 consists of 14 residues. V was clipped by 1 base and J by 2 bases; unmatched bases: 5. Per germline, CDR1 DFQATT and CDR2 SNEGSKA (reference sequence). The CDR3 DNA reads TGCAGTGCTAGAGGGGGAGGGAGCGCCTACGAGCAGTACTTC. The encoded protein is CSARGGGSAYEQYF.

The J gene is TRBJ2-4, the V gene TRBV28, with a possible D match to TRBD1 (5 bases). The CDR3 spans 12 residues. Germline V gene data show CDR1 as MDHEN and CDR2 as SYDVKM. The V gene lost 4 bases and the J gene lost 13 bases, with 14 bases spanning the gap. As DNA, the CDR3 is TGTGCCAGCAGTTCCGCACTAAGACAGCAGTACTTC. Protein: CASSSALRQQYF.

V usage is TRBV27 and J usage is TRBJ2-7, with a weak D call TRBD1 (6 bases). Germline CDR1 reads MNHEY; CDR2 reads SMNVEV (reference sequence). Between the trimmed V and J ends, which lost 6 bases and 4 bases, there was a span of 13 bases. The length of the CDR3 is 13 residues. CDR3 nucleotide sequence: TGTGCCAGCAGCAGGGGTGGGTGGTACGAGCAGTACTTC. Its protein product is CASSRGGWYEQYF.

For the CDR3, the DNA is TGTGCCAGCATCCCTGAGGGGGGTAGGGCTGAGCAGTTCTTC. Its protein is CASIPEGGRAEQFF. The chain combines TRBV12-3 or TRBV12-4 with TRBJ2-1; D possibly uses TRBD1 or TRBD2 (6 bases each). Trimming took off 7 bases at V and 9 bases at J, with 19 bases between the two ends. This CDR3 region has 14 residues.